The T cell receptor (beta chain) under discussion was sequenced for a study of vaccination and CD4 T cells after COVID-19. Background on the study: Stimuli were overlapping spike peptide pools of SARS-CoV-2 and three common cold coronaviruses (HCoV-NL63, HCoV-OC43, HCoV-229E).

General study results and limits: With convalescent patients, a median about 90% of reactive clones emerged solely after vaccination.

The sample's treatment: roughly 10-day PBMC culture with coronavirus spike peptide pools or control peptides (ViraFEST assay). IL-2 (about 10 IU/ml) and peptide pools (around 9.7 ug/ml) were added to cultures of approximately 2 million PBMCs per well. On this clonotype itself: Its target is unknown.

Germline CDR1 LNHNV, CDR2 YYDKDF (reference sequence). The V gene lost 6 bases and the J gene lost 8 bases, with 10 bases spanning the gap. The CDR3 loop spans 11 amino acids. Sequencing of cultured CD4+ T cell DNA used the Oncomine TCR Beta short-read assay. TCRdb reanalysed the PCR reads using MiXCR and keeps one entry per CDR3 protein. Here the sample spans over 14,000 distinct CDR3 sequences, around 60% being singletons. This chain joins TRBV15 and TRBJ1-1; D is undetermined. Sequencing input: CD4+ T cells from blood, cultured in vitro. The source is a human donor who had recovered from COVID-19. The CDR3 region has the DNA TGTGCCACCAGGAGGGTCCGAGAAGCTTTCTTT. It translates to CATRRVREAFF.